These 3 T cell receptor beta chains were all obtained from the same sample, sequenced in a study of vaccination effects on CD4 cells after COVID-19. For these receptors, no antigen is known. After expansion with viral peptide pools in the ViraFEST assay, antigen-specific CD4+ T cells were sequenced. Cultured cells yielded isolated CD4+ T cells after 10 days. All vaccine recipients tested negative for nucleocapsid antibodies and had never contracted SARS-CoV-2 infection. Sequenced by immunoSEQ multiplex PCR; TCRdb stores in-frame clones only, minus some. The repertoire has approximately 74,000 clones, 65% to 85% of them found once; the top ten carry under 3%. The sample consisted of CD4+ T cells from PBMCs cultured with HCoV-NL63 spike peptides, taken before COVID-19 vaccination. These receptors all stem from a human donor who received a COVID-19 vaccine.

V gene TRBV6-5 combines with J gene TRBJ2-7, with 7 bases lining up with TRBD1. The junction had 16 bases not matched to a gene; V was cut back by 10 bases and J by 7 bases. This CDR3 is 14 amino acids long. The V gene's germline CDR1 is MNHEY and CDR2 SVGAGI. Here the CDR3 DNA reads TGTGCCACCAAGACCGGGACAGTAGCAGTTGAGCAGTACGTC. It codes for CATKTGTVAVEQYV.

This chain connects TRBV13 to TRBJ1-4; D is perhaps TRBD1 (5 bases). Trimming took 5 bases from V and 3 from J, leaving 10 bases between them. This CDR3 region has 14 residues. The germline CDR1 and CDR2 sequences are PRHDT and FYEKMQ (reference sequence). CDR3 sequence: CASSEAGANEKLFF. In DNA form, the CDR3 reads TGTGCCAGCAGCGAAGCGGGGGCTAATGAAAAACTGTTTTTT.

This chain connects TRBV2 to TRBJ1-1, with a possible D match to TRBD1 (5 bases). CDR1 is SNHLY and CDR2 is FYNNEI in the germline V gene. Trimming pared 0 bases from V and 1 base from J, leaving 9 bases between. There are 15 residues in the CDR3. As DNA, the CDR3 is TGTGCCAGCAGTGAAGCGCGACAGTCGAACACTGAAGCTTTCTTT. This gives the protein CASSEARQSNTEAFF.